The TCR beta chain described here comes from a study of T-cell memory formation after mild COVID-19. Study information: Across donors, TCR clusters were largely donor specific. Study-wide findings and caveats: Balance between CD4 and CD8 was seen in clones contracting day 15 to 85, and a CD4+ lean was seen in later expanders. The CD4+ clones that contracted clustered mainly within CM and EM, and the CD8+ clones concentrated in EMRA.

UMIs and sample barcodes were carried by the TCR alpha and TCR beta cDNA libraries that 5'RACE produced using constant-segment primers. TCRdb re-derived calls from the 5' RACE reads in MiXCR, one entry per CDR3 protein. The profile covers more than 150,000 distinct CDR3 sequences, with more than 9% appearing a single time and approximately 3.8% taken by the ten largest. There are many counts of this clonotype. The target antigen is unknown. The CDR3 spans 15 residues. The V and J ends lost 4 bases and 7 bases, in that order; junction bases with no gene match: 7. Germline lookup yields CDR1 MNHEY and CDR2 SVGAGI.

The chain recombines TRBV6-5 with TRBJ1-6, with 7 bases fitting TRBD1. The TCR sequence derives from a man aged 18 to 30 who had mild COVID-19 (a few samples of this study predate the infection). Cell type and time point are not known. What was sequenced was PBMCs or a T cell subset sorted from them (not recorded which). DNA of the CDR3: TGTGCCAGCAGTTGGCAGGGGGGGGCGAATTCACCCCTCCACTTT. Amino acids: CASSWQGGANSPLHF.